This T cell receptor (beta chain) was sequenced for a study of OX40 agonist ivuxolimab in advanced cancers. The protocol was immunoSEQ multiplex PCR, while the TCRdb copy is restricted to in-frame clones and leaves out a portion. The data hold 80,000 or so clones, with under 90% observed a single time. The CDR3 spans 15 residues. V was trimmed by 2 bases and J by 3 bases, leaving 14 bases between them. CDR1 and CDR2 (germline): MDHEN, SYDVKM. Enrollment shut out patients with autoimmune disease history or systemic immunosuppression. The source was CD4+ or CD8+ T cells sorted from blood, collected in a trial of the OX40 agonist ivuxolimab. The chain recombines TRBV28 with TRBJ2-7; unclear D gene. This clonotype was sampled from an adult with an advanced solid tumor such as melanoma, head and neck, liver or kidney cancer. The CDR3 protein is CASSLSTPPSYEQYF. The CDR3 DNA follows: TGTGCCAGCAGTTTAAGCACACCACCCAGCTACGAGCAGTACTTC. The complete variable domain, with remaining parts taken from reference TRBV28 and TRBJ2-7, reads DVKVTQSSRYLVKRTGEKVFLECVQDMDHENMFWYRQDPGLGLRLIYFSYDVKMKEKGDIPEGYSVSREKKERFSLILESASTNQTSMYLCASSLSTPPSYEQYFGPGTRLTVT.